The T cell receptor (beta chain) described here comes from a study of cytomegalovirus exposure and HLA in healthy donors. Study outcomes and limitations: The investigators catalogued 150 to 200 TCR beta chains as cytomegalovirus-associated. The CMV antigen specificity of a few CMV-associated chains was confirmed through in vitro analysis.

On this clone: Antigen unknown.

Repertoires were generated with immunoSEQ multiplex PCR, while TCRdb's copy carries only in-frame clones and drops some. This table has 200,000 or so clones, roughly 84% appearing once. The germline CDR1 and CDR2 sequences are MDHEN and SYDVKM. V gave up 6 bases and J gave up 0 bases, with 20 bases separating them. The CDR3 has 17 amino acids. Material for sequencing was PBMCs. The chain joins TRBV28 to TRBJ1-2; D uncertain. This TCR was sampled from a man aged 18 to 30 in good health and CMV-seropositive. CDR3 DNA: TGTGCCAGCAGATTTCCTGCCTCCCCGGGTTCTAACTATGGCTACACCTTC. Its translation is CASRFPASPGSNYGYTF.